These 8 T cell receptor beta chains were all obtained from the same sample, sequenced in a study of T cell changes during pregnancy in multiple sclerosis. Some clones are missing from TCRdb's copy, which holds only in-frame ones; the method was immunoSEQ multiplex PCR. The sample carries roughly 120,000 clones, around 93% recorded once. This material consisted of peripheral blood, taken before pregnancy. The receptors were sampled from a female donor with multiple sclerosis, enrolled in a pregnancy study.

The chain employs TRBV4-2 and TRBJ2-1, with D possibly matching TRBD2 (6 bases). The germline CDR1 and CDR2 sequences are LGHNA and YNFKEQ. The V gene lost 2 bases and the J gene lost 5 bases, with 19 bases spanning the gap. This CDR3 has 17 amino acids. DNA of the CDR3: TGTGCCAGCAGCCAATTTGAACGCCCCGGAGGGGACAATGAGCAGTTCTTC. Translation: CASSQFERPGGDNEQFF.

The rearrangement links TRBV28 to TRBJ2-5; 7 bases map to TRBD1. The V gene's germline CDR1 is MDHEN and CDR2 SYDVKM. Germline trimming cut 6 bases from V and 5 bases from J; bases unmatched to any gene: 9. The CDR3 has 14 residues. The CDR3 region is CASSAYRGRETQYF. For the CDR3, the DNA is TGTGCCAGCAGCGCGTACAGGGGAAGGGAGACCCAGTACTTC. Based on the CDR3 plus reference TRBV28 and TRBJ2-5, the full variable domain is DVKVTQSSRYLVKRTGEKVFLECVQDMDHENMFWYRQDPGLGLRLIYFSYDVKMKEKGDIPEGYSVSREKKERFSLILESASTNQTSMYLCASSAYRGRETQYFGPGTRLLVL.

V and J are TRBV5-5 and TRBJ1-1; D is ambiguous. The V gene's germline CDR1 is SGHKS and CDR2 YYEKEE (reference sequence). Trimming took 4 bases from V and 7 from J, leaving 11 bases between them. The CDR3 has 12 amino acids. This CDR3 reads CASSPLGGEAFF. The CDR3 region has the DNA TGTGCCAGCAGCCCATTGGGAGGTGAAGCTTTCTTT.

This chain links TRBV7-2 with TRBJ2-7, with a tentative D call TRBD1 (5 bases). Germline values: CDR1 SGHTA, CDR2 FQGNSA. The CDR3 totals 12 residues. Deletions cut 3 bases from V and 6 bases from J, with 9 bases between. The CDR3 bases are TGTGCCAGCAGCTTCCCAGGGTCCGAGCAGTACTTC. Protein product: CASSFPGSEQYF. Filled out from reference TRBV7-2 and TRBJ2-7, the complete variable domain reads GAGVSQSPSNKVTEKGKDVELRCDPISGHTALYWYRQSLGQGLEFLIYFQGNSAPDKSGLPSDRFSAERTGGSVSTLTIQRTQQEDSAVYLCASSFPGSEQYFGPGTRLTVT.

This clone was detected a few times. The gene calls are TRBV6-5 and TRBJ1-2, with D possibly TRBD1 on 5 matching bases. The CDR3 covers 13 residues. Deletions cut 4 bases from V and 4 bases from J, with 10 bases between. Germline V CDR1 and CDR2: MNHEY, SVGAGI. As DNA, the CDR3 is TGTGCCAGCAGTTCATCCGGGGGCTATGGCTACACCTTC. Protein product: CASSSSGGYGYTF.

This clone has a handful of counts. The chain employs TRBV5-4 and TRBJ1-2, with TRBD1 identical over 9 bases. The J segment lost 8 bases and the V segment lost 3 bases, leaving 5 bases of the junction unmatched. There are 13 residues in the CDR3. The germline V gene has CDR1 SGHNT and CDR2 YYREEE (reference sequence). CDR3 protein: CASSWDRVAGYTF. DNA for the CDR3: TGTGCCAGCAGCTGGGACAGGGTAGCAGGCTACACCTTC.

This chain uses TRBV12-5 with TRBJ2-1; 10 nucleotides line up with TRBD2. The CDR3 has 18 residues. Germline lookup yields CDR1 LGHNT and CDR2 FRNRAP. V lost 5 bases to trimming and J lost 0 bases; unmatched junction nucleotides: 10. The CDR3 protein is CASGPLGTSVSSYNEQFF. DNA for the CDR3: TGTGCTAGTGGTCCACTAGGGACTAGCGTTAGCTCCTACAATGAGCAGTTCTTC.

The gene calls are TRBV28 and TRBJ2-1, with a possible D match to TRBD1 (6 bases). The CDR3 sequence is 15 residues long. CDR1 is MDHEN, CDR2 SYDVKM, per germline. V lost 5 bases and J lost 7, with 18 bases in between. The CDR3 region is CASSIGQRFGNEQFF. The DNA for the CDR3 is TGTGCCAGCAGTATCGGACAGAGGTTCGGGAATGAGCAGTTCTTC.